Each of the 10 T cell receptor beta chains below was sequenced from the same sample in a study of vaccination effects on CD4 cells after COVID-19. Their antigens are not known. Culture lasted over 9 days before CD4+ T cell isolation. The participants, recipients of two vaccine doses, got either BNT162b2 or mRNA-1273. Assay: immunoSEQ multiplex PCR; the TCRdb copy retains only in-frame clones and omits some. The profile shows tens of thousands of clones, 55% to 80% of them singletons. The starting material was CD4+ T cells from PBMCs cultured without peptide, obtained after COVID-19 vaccination. The source of these receptors is a human donor who received a COVID-19 vaccine.

The chain recombines TRBV6-6 with TRBJ2-6; 10 nucleotides align to TRBD1. The germline gives CDR1 MNHNY, CDR2 SVGAGI (reference sequence). The CDR3 covers 19 residues. The trim removed 5 bases at V and 4 bases at J, leaving 14 bases unmatched. CDR3 nucleotide sequence: TGTGCCAGCAGTCCAACTAACGTTCGACAGGGGGCGGGGGCCAACGTCCTGACTTTC. Its translation: CASSPTNVRQGAGANVLTF.

In its sample, this clone was seen a few times. The chain uses TRBV19 and TRBJ2-1; 10 bases are a match to TRBD2. J gave up 3 bases and V 5 bases, and 7 bases lay outside the gene matches. The CDR3 runs 16 residues. Germline-derived CDR1 and CDR2 are LNHDA and SQIVND (reference sequence). The CDR3 protein is CASSPLASGSYNEQFF. The CDR3 DNA sequence: TGTGCCAGTAGTCCTCTTGCTAGCGGGAGCTACAATGAGCAGTTCTTC.

This clone was seen a few times. The rearrangement uses TRBV7-9 and TRBJ2-7; 10 nucleotides align to TRBD2. CDR3 length: 16 residues. V dropped 5 bases and J dropped 4; count of bases not matched to a gene: 11. Germline V lookup: CDR1 SEHNR, CDR2 FQNEAQ (reference sequence). The CDR3 loop is CASSPGASGGSYEQYF. Here the CDR3 DNA reads TGTGCCAGCAGCCCGGGGGCTAGCGGGGGTTCATACGAGCAGTACTTC. The full variable domain, its missing parts supplied by reference TRBV7-9 and TRBJ2-7, is DTGVSQNPRHKITKRGQNVTFRCDPISEHNRLYWYRQTLGQGPEFLTYFQNEAQLEKSRLLSDRFSAERPKGSFSTLEIQRTEQGDSAMYLCASSPGASGGSYEQYFGPGTRLTVT.

This clone was recorded only once. The rearrangement joins TRBV3-1 (or the pseudogene TRBV3-2) to TRBJ2-3; possible D gene TRBD1, 6 bases. Trimming removed 7 bases from V and 1 base from J, with 12 bases in between. Germline V gives CDR1 LGHDT, CDR2 YNNKEL (reference sequence). This CDR3 has 14 residues. The CDR3 loop reads CASKRGSGTDTQYF. The CDR3, as DNA: TGTGCCAGCAAGAGGGGGTCGGGCACAGATACGCAGTATTTT.

The chain uses TRBV30 and TRBJ2-7; tentatively, D is TRBD1 (6 bases). Per germline, CDR1 GTSNPN and CDR2 SVGIG (reference sequence). This CDR3 contains 14 residues. Trimming took 4 bases from V and 1 from J, leaving 14 bases between them. CDR3 sequence (DNA): TGTGCCTGGATGCGAAGGACAGATTCCTACGAGCAGTACTTC. Encoded protein: CAWMRRTDSYEQYF.

The chain employs TRBV6-5 and TRBJ2-7, with D unclear. CDR1 is MNHEY, CDR2 SVGAGI, per germline. V was shortened by 6 bases and J by 4 bases, with 13 bases between the two germline ends. The CDR3 is 13 amino acids. The CDR3 loop is CASSWYTGYEQYF. DNA of the CDR3: TGTGCCAGCAGCTGGTACACCGGGTACGAGCAGTACTTC.

The chain couples TRBV7-9 to TRBJ1-1; D is undetermined. Trimming removed 5 bases at V and 5 bases at J, with 12 bases between. CDR1 SEHNR and CDR2 FQNEAQ come from the germline V gene (reference sequence). The CDR3 is 13 residues long. Here the CDR3 DNA reads TGTGCCAGCAGCAAACGGGCTGTTACTGAAGCTTTCTTT. Translating gives CASSKRAVTEAFF.

The V and J genes are TRBV10-2 and TRBJ1-4; D is possibly TRBD1 (6 bases). CDR1 is WSHSY, CDR2 SAAADI, per germline. Trimming removed 7 bases at V and 2 bases at J, with 11 bases between. The CDR3 is 14 amino acids. The CDR3 DNA follows: TGCGCCAGCAAGGGGGGGAACACTAATGAAAAACTGTTTTTT. This sequence encodes CASKGGNTNEKLFF.

The chain couples TRBV6-2 or TRBV6-3 to TRBJ2-7, with unresolved D. This CDR3 is built from 12 residues. The germline CDR1 and CDR2 sequences are MNHEY and SVGEGT. Trimming cost V 6 bases and J 7 bases, with 13 bases left between them. CDR3 loop: CASSHWGGEQYF. The CDR3, as DNA: TGTGCCAGCAGCCACTGGGGTGGGGAGCAGTACTTC.

V gene TRBV4-2 combines with J gene TRBJ1-6; 7 bases match TRBD1. The V segment lost 2 bases and the J segment 0 bases; nucleotides outside the gene matches: 7. This CDR3 region has 18 residues. The V gene's germline CDR1 is LGHNA and CDR2 YNFKEQ. In DNA, the CDR3 is TGTGCCAGCAGCCAACTGGGACAGCAGAGCTCCTATAATTCACCCCTCCACTTT. Its protein product is CASSQLGQQSSYNSPLHF.